Listed below are T cell receptor beta chains from one sample, sequenced in a study of OX40 agonist ivuxolimab in advanced cancers. Using immunoSEQ multiplex PCR, the repertoire was profiled, and TCRdb retains in-frame clones only, with some absent. The sample records some 130,000 clones, just over 90% being singletons. The sample consisted of CD4+ or CD8+ T cells sorted from blood, taken in a trial of the OX40 agonist ivuxolimab. Source of these receptors: an adult with an advanced solid tumor such as melanoma, head and neck, liver or kidney cancer. Each CDR3 is given with its conserved first and last residue. Each record gives: V gene, J gene, D gene, clone size, CDR3 DNA, CDR3 protein. A D gene is named only where the DNA matches it firmly. A clone size is listed for some rows: how often the clone was seen (once, few, many), or a class if it is expanded.

>TRBV4-1|TRBJ2-5|NA|NA
TGCGCCAGCAGCTCAAGGGGGGGCCCGGGTCATGAGGCCCAGTACTTC
CASSSRGGPGHEAQYF
>TRBV9|TRBJ2-1|NA|NA
TGTGCCAGCAGCGTTGAGACAGGCAACAATGAGCAGTTCTTC
CASSVETGNNEQFF
>TRBV10-1|TRBJ2-7|NA|NA
TGCGCCAGCAGTGAGTCTGGGGGGCGCGGGGGCGAGCAGTACTTC
CASSESGGRGGEQYF
>TRBV2|TRBJ1-3|NA|NA
TGTGCCAGCAGTTCGGTAGGAGGTGGTGGAAACACCATATATTTT
CASSSVGGGGNTIYF
>TRBV5-1|TRBJ2-2|TRBD2|NA
TGCGCCAGCAGCCGCAAGACTAGCGACGACACCGGGGAGCTGTTTTTT
CASSRKTSDDTGELFF
>TRBV7-2|TRBJ2-1|TRBD2|NA
TGTGCCAGCAGCGCAACTAGCGCAGGCCGGTACAATGAGCAGTTCTTC
CASSATSAGRYNEQFF
>TRBV27|TRBJ2-5|TRBD2|NA
TGTGCCAGCATGGGAGGGAACCTCCAAGAGACCCAGTACTTC
CASMGGNLQETQYF
>TRBV9|TRBJ1-5|NA|once
TGTGCCAGCAGCTCCCGAAGTGGCAATCAGCCCCAGCATTTT
CASSSRSGNQPQHF
>TRBV9|TRBJ1-1|NA|once
TGTGCCAGCACTGGACCCCTGAACACTGAAGCTTTCTTT
CASTGPLNTEAFF
>TRBV18|TRBJ1-2|NA|NA
TGTGCCAGCTCACCACCGGGGGCGCGCGGTAGGAGCTACACCTTC
CASSPPGARGRSYTF
>TRBV28|TRBJ1-1|NA|NA
TGTGCCAGCAGCCACAGAAAAAACTTGAACACTGAAGCTTTCTTT
CASSHRKNLNTEAFF
>TRBV6-5|TRBJ1-1|NA|NA
TGTGCCAGCACCAGGGTTGGTACTGAAGCTTTCTTT
CASTRVGTEAFF
>TRBV7-2|TRBJ1-2|TRBD1|NA
TGTGCCAGCAGCCTAACAAGGACAGGCTTCAACTATGGCTACACCTTC
CASSLTRTGFNYGYTF
>TRBV5-1|TRBJ2-7|NA|NA
TGCGCCAGCAGCCCCCTTTCGTCTAGCTCCTACGAGCAGTACTTC
CASSPLSSSSYEQYF
>TRBV27|TRBJ1-1|TRBD1|once
TGTGCCAGCAGCTCAGATCGAAAACGGGACAGACTTGAAGCTTTCTTT
CASSSDRKRDRLEAFF
>TRBV7-2|TRBJ1-2|NA|NA
TGTGCCAGCAGCTTTGTAAACTATGGCTACACCTTC
CASSFVNYGYTF
>TRBV13|TRBJ2-3|NA|NA
TGTGCCAGCAGCCGTAGCGGATTGGGCGATACGCAGTATTTT
CASSRSGLGDTQYF
>TRBV28|TRBJ2-2|TRBD1|NA
TGTGCCAGCAGGGGACAGGGGGAAAGGAACGGGGAGCTGTTTTTT
CASRGQGERNGELFF
>TRBV19|TRBJ1-3|NA|NA
TGTGCCAGTAGTCCCCGCTACCGGGACGACCTGCCTGGAAACACCATATATTTT
CASSPRYRDDLPGNTIYF
>TRBV21-1|TRBJ1-1|NA|NA
TGTGCCAGCAGCAACGTCCGAACAGGGGGCACTGAAGCTTTCTTT
CASSNVRTGGTEAFF
>TRBV18|TRBJ1-5|NA|few
TGTGCCAGCTCACTCGGGACACTCAATCAGCCCCAGCATTTT
CASSLGTLNQPQHF
>TRBV5-4|TRBJ2-4|TRBD1|NA
TGTGCCAGCAGACCGGACAGGAGCCCCAAAAACATTCAGTACTTC
CASRPDRSPKNIQYF
>TRBV6-5|TRBJ2-1|NA|NA
TGTGCCAGCACCCGGGGCGGGTTAGGCTACAATGAGCAGTTCTTC
CASTRGGLGYNEQFF
>TRBV7-9|TRBJ2-3|NA|NA
TGTGCCAGCAGCGAGACCGCCCCAGATACGCAGTATTTT
CASSETAPDTQYF
>TRBV28|TRBJ2-7|TRBD2|NA
TGTGCCAGCAGCCCAGCCCATGCGGGGGACTACGAGCAGTACTTC
CASSPAHAGDYEQYF
>TRBV20-1|TRBJ1-3|NA|NA
TGCAGTGCTCGGGACTCAGCGATATATTTT
CSARDSAIYF
>TRBV6-5|TRBJ2-7|NA|NA
TGTGCCAGCAGTTACTCGTGGAGCTCCTACGAGCAGTACTTC
CASSYSWSSYEQYF